The entry below describes one TCR beta chain. A J-beta primer mix and a sample-barcoded 5' primer were used in a second PCR of roughly 6 to 11 cycles. One entry per CDR3 protein results from TCRdb running MiXCR on the 5' RACE reads. This table holds 710,000 or so distinct CDR3 sequences, about 30% found once. The donors, aged roughly 6 to 95, were healthy Caucasians from Russia. This entry belongs to a study of blood T cells in healthy people across ages. The V gene lost 6 bases and the J gene lost 3 bases, with 14 bases spanning the gap. CDR1 is MDHEN and CDR2 is SYDVKM in the germline V gene. This CDR3 spans 14 amino acids.

The rearrangement uses TRBV28 and TRBJ1-2; D gene ambiguous. This clonotype originated in a woman of 80 years or more in good health. Sample: blood. CDR3 amino acids: CASSHAFGYYGYTF. The CDR3 DNA reads as TGTGCCAGCAGCCACGCCTTTGGGTACTATGGCTACACCTTC.